This T cell receptor (beta chain) stems from a study of T-cell reconstitution after alpha-beta-depleted transplantation in children. General observations from the study: From surviving recipient T cells and thymic progenitors came the high day-60 TCRbeta diversity observed in some patients. Expanded graft clones, several hundred of them, were reportedly the source of alpha-beta T cells about two months after transplant. Newly made T cells mostly supplied T-cell counts and diversity one year after transplant.

The CDR3 runs 13 residues. Germline assignment: CDR1 SGHAT and CDR2 FQNNGV. Concerning this clonotype: Antigen: not known. Its ends do not fully match the called genes, so a read error is possible.

Library preparation (for TCRbeta) was performed with unique molecular identifiers. TCRdb reprocessed the PCR reads via MiXCR and lists one record per CDR3 protein. The sample has about 300,000 distinct CDR3 sequences, about 9.4% seen once. The gene calls are TRBV11-2 and TRBJ2-5, with D possibly TRBD1 on 6 matching bases. The sequence came from a boy less than two years old with acute myeloid leukemia, due to receive a stem cell transplant. Specimen: PBMCs, collected before TCRalphabeta/CD19-depleted stem cell transplant. Here the CDR3 reads CASNLARGETQYF. For the CDR3, the DNA is TGTGCCAGCAACTTAGCCAGGGGAGAGACCCAGTACTTC.